Listed below are T cell receptor beta chains from one sample, sequenced in a study of blood T cell repertoires in COVID-19. Clones were sequenced by immunoSEQ multiplex PCR, and TCRdb holds only the in-frame ones, with some missing. Altogether roughly 250,000 clones are present, about 76% being singletons, with the ten largest covering just under 3%. Sequencing used peripheral blood. The receptors stem from a woman in her sixties or seventies with active or convalescent COVID-19. Both conserved end residues are part of each CDR3. The order of the fields is J gene, clone size, V gene, D gene, CDR3 protein, CDR3 DNA. D genes are given only for firm matches. Size is omitted from some rows. Given values are once, few, many or a class for expanded clones.

>TRBJ1-5|.|TRBV23-1|TRBD1
CASSQNRGTGQNRTSNQPQHF
TGCGCCAGCAGTCAAAATCGGGGGACAGGTCAGAATAGGACTAGCAATCAGCCCCAGCATTTT
>TRBJ1-4|.|TRBV7-6|.
CASSQASTNEKLFF
TGTGCCAGCAGCCAAGCGAGTACTAATGAAAAACTGTTTTTT
>TRBJ1-2|.|TRBV7-2|.
CASSSYSSFQGGYTF
TGTGCCAGCAGCTCCTATAGTTCCTTCCAGGGCGGCTACACCTTC
>TRBJ1-1|.|TRBV7-9|.
CASSLRRGKGAEAFF
TGTGCCAGCAGCTTGCGGCGGGGGAAAGGCGCTGAAGCTTTCTTT
>TRBJ2-1|.|TRBV9|TRBD1
CASSVDDRGQDEQFF
TGTGCCAGCAGCGTAGATGATAGGGGGCAGGATGAGCAGTTCTTC
>TRBJ1-2|once|TRBV7-9|.
CASSIKAEGYGYTF
TGTGCCAGCAGCATTAAAGCCGAGGGCTATGGCTACACCTTC
>TRBJ2-1|.|TRBV18|TRBD2
CASSPISGGIGDEQFF
TGTGCCAGCTCACCGATCAGCGGGGGGATCGGGGATGAGCAGTTCTTC
>TRBJ2-1|.|TRBV9|TRBD2
CASSMGLAGPSSYNEQFF
TGTGCCAGCAGCATGGGACTAGCGGGCCCGAGCTCCTACAATGAGCAGTTCTTC
>TRBJ2-7|once|TRBV21-1|.
CASSRPRDSSAVSEQYF
TGTGCCAGCAGCAGACCCAGGGACAGCAGCGCCGTCTCCGAGCAGTACTTC
>TRBJ2-6|once|TRBV28|.
CASSFHSSGANVLTF
TGTGCCAGCAGTTTCCACTCTTCTGGGGCCAACGTCCTGACTTTC